The rows below give T cell receptor beta chains drawn from one sample of a study of T cells in tumors after PD-1 blockade. Sequencing was performed with immunoSEQ multiplex PCR; in TCRdb, only in-frame clones are kept and a portion is missing. The profile shows around 50,000 clones, more than 60% of them singletons. This specimen consisted of PBMCs, obtained before anti-PD-1 therapy. These TCRs come from a human donor with advanced basal cell or squamous cell carcinoma (not recorded which). Both conserved end residues are part of each CDR3. A D gene is named only where the DNA matches it firmly. Rows give clone size only sometimes, using once, few, many, or a class for an expanded clone.

j_gene	abundance	d_gene	v_gene	CDR3nt	CDR3aa
TRBJ1-3	-	-	TRBV10-3	TGTGCCATCAGCAGGATGACCCTGCTAAACACCATATATTTT	CAISRMTLLNTIYF
TRBJ2-1	-	-	TRBV28	TGTGCCAGCAGGTCGTCATCGTGGGGAAATGAGCAGTTCTTC	CASRSSSWGNEQFF
TRBJ2-7	-	-	TRBV19	TGTGCCAGTAGTATGTCTTCTTCGGAGGGCTACGAGCAGTACTTC	CASSMSSSEGYEQYF
TRBJ2-3	-	-	TRBV19	TGTGCCAGTAGTATTGGAGGGGCCCCAGCGACGCAGTATTTT	CASSIGGAPATQYF
TRBJ2-7	-	-	TRBV4-1	TGCGCCAGCAGCCAAGGTCGGGTATCCTACGAGCAGTACTTC	CASSQGRVSYEQYF
TRBJ1-1	-	-	TRBV6-5	TGTGCCAGCAGGGCGGGGTCGGCTTTCTTT	CASRAGSAFF
TRBJ1-2	-	-	TRBV6-4	TGTGCCAGCAGTGACTCTGGCGCAGGGAAAGGCTATGGCTACACCTTC	CASSDSGAGKGYGYTF
TRBJ2-5	-	-	TRBV9	TGTGCCAGCAGCGTAGGGGCCTCTGAAGAGACCCAGTACTTC	CASSVGASEETQYF
TRBJ2-7	-	-	TRBV13	TGTGCCAGCAGCTTAGGGGGAGTGGGCTACGAGCAGTACTTC	CASSLGGVGYEQYF
TRBJ1-2	many	-	TRBV5-6	TGTGCCAGCAGCTTGGTCCAGGGAAACTATGGCTACACCTTC	CASSLVQGNYGYTF
TRBJ2-5	-	TRBD1	TRBV5-4	TGTGCCAGCAGCACCGAATGGGGACAGGGAGAGACCCAGTACTTC	CASSTEWGQGETQYF
TRBJ1-2	-	-	TRBV2	TGTGCCAGCAGGGGGGGTTATAACTATGGCTACACCTTC	CASRGGYNYGYTF
TRBJ2-7	-	TRBD2	TRBV5-4	TGTGCCAGCAGCTTGGGGGGACTAGCGGACTACGAGCAGTACTTC	CASSLGGLADYEQYF
TRBJ1-2	-	-	TRBV28	TGTGCCAGCAGGGTCACCTTAAACTATGGCTACACCTTC	CASRVTLNYGYTF
TRBJ2-2	-	-	TRBV7-3	TGTGCCAGCAGCGAGAGGGGCGCGAACACCGGGGAGCTGTTTTTT	CASSERGANTGELFF
TRBJ2-7	once	-	TRBV28	TGTGCCAGCAGTTTAACACCGGGGGAGCAGTACTTC	CASSLTPGEQYF
TRBJ2-1	-	-	TRBV7-9	TGTGCCAGCGGCCTGGGAAATGAGCAGTTCTTC	CASGLGNEQFF
TRBJ2-1	-	TRBD2	TRBV11-3	TGTGCCAGCAGCTTAGGGGTGGTCGGACTAGCGCGCAATGAGCAGTTCTTC	CASSLGVVGLARNEQFF
TRBJ1-1	-	-	TRBV7-9	TGTGCCAGCAGCTCCCCACGGGCGTCGATTAGCACTGAAGCTTTCTTT	CASSSPRASISTEAFF
TRBJ2-3	-	-	TRBV5-1	TGCGCCAGCAGCCCTGAGGGCTATTACACAGATACGCAGTATTTT	CASSPEGYYTDTQYF
TRBJ2-7	few	-	TRBV25-1	TGTGCCAGCAGTGAATATGGAGACAACTCCTACGAGCAGTACTTC	CASSEYGDNSYEQYF
TRBJ2-7	-	TRBD1	TRBV5-6	TGTGCCAGCAGCTTCCCGGGACAGACCTACGAGCAGTACTTC	CASSFPGQTYEQYF
TRBJ1-1	-	-	TRBV23-1	TGCGCCAGCAGTCAATCGAAGGGAGGAGGTTCATCTGTAGCTTTCTTT	CASSQSKGGGSSVAFF
TRBJ1-1	-	-	TRBV7-8	TGTGCCAGCAGCCCGCACCGGGACACCAACACTGAAGCTTTCTTT	CASSPHRDTNTEAFF
TRBJ2-2	-	-	TRBV7-3	TGTGCCAGCAGCTCCTCAGGGACCGGGGAGCTGTTTTTT	CASSSSGTGELFF
TRBJ2-1	-	TRBD2	TRBV18	TGTGCCAGCTCACCTGCGGCTAGCGGGAGCCCCTACAATGAGCAGTTCTTC	CASSPAASGSPYNEQFF
TRBJ2-7	-	TRBD1	TRBV2	TGTGCCATCCTGGGACAGCACTACGAGCAGTACTTC	CAILGQHYEQYF
TRBJ2-4	-	TRBD2	TRBV11-3	TGTGCCAGCAGCTCCAGGACTAGCTTGAGCATTCAGTACTTC	CASSSRTSLSIQYF
TRBJ1-3	-	-	TRBV28	TGTGCCAGCAGTTTTATCAACTCTGGAAACACCATATATTTT	CASSFINSGNTIYF
TRBJ2-5	-	-	TRBV2	TGTGCCAGCAGTGAACTGCAGGTAGAAGAGACCCAGTACTTC	CASSELQVEETQYF
TRBJ2-1	-	TRBD2	TRBV6-2/TRBV6-3	TGTGCCAGCAGCCGCATGACTAGCGGGACATACAATGAGCAGTTCTTC	CASSRMTSGTYNEQFF
TRBJ1-2	-	-	TRBV27	TGTGCCAGCAGTCACCGGGACCCTAACTATGGCTACACCTTC	CASSHRDPNYGYTF
TRBJ2-7	once	TRBD1	TRBV27	TGTGCCAGCAGTTCTCGGCAGGGGGCCTACGAGCAGTACTTC	CASSSRQGAYEQYF
TRBJ1-2	few	-	TRBV7-9	TGTGCCATTCAGGACGGTCCCTATGGCTACACCTTC	CAIQDGPYGYTF
TRBJ1-3	-	-	TRBV7-8	TGTGCCAGCAGCTCTCGTTCAGGGGGAAACACCATATATTTT	CASSSRSGGNTIYF
TRBJ2-1	once	-	TRBV18	TGTGCCAGCTCACGCGAACGGAATGAGCAGTTCTTC	CASSRERNEQFF
TRBJ2-3	-	-	TRBV28	TGTGCCAGCAGTTTCCCAGTTTACGCTACCACAGATACGCAGTATTTT	CASSFPVYATTDTQYF
TRBJ2-1	-	TRBD1	TRBV9	TGTGCCAGCAGCGCCGGACAGGGTTTCTACAATGAGCAGTTCTTC	CASSAGQGFYNEQFF
TRBJ2-1	many	-	TRBV21-1	TGTGCCAGCAGCCCCCCGGCAGAGTCAACTAGCGGGGGGCGAGATGAGCAGTTCTTC	CASSPPAESTSGGRDEQFF
TRBJ2-2	-	-	TRBV11-3	TGTGCCAGCAGCTCGGGTCCGAACACCGGGGAGCTGTTTTTT	CASSSGPNTGELFF
TRBJ2-2	few	-	TRBV3-1/TRBV3-2	TGTGCCAGCAGCCAAGAACGGGGGAGTGACACCGGGGAGCTGTTTTTT	CASSQERGSDTGELFF
TRBJ2-7	-	TRBD1	TRBV6-5	TGTGCCAGCAGTTACAATCACCCGAACAGGGGCTACGAGCAGTACTTC	CASSYNHPNRGYEQYF
TRBJ1-2	once	-	TRBV6-5	TGTGCCAGCAGTTACTCTCTGGGCAGCCGAAGTGGCGGCTACACCTTC	CASSYSLGSRSGGYTF
TRBJ2-1	-	TRBD2	TRBV7-2	TGTGCCAGCAGCAGGACTAGCGGGGGCCTAGGGGATGAGCAGTTCTTC	CASSRTSGGLGDEQFF
TRBJ2-1	-	-	TRBV2	TGTGCCAGCAGCATCTCCTCAAGCTCCTACAATGAGCAGTTCTTC	CASSISSSSYNEQFF
TRBJ2-7	-	-	TRBV28	TGTGCCAGCAGCCCCCCCCAGGGGTACGAGCAGTACTTC	CASSPPQGYEQYF
TRBJ1-1	-	-	TRBV10-3	TGTGCCATCACTCCTACGGGACATACGAACACTGAAGCTTTCTTT	CAITPTGHTNTEAFF
TRBJ2-1	-	-	TRBV24-1	TGTGCCACCCAAACAGGGAGAGAGCGGCAGTTCTTC	CATQTGRERQFF
TRBJ1-1	-	-	TRBV5-1	TGCGCCAGCAGCTTCACAGATAACACTGAAGCTTTCTTT	CASSFTDNTEAFF
TRBJ2-5	few	TRBD2	TRBV9	TGTGCCAGCAGCGAATCGGACCTGGGGGGGGAGACCCAGTACTTC	CASSESDLGGETQYF
TRBJ2-1	-	TRBD2	TRBV4-2	TGTGCCAGCAGCTCAAGACTAGCGGAACTGAATGAGCAGTTCTTC	CASSSRLAELNEQFF
TRBJ2-5	-	-	TRBV5-4	TGTGCCAGCAGCTTGTTAGGGTACCAAGAGACCCAGTACTTC	CASSLLGYQETQYF
TRBJ1-1	-	-	TRBV12-5	TGTGCTAGTGGTCCCCCAGGGTCTGAAGCTTTCTTT	CASGPPGSEAFF